These T cell receptor beta chains were read from a single sample in a study of monozygotic twins with inflammatory bowel disease. TCRdb reanalyzed the 5' RACE reads, giving one entry per CDR3 protein sequence and no DNA. The listing contains about 450,000 distinct CDR3 sequences. Material for sequencing was blood. These receptor sequences come from a human donor with ulcerative colitis or Crohn's disease, or a healthy co-twin of an affected twin (not recorded which). CDR3s include the opening cysteine and the closing phenylalanine or tryptophan.

J gene | V gene | CDR3 protein
TRBJ1-1 | TRBV20-1 | CSARRGHTEAFF
TRBJ2-3 | TRBV5-1 | CASSPRTGSDTQYF
TRBJ2-1 | TRBV19 | CASSIGLGSSIGQFF
TRBJ1-2 | TRBV30 | CAWAQGTYGYTF
TRBJ2-2 | TRBV20-1 | CSATDRVPGELFF
TRBJ2-3 | TRBV7-9 | CASSFGGGVTDTQYF
TRBJ2-3 | TRBV20-1 | CSAPGLAGSVKGDTQYF
TRBJ2-1 | TRBV20-1 | CSARESSGGPYNEQFF
TRBJ2-7 | TRBV30 | CAWSVAGAERYF
TRBJ1-3 | TRBV7-9 | CASSPRGGVSGNTIYF
TRBJ2-3 | TRBV5-1 | CASSLLAGAPSTDTQYF
TRBJ2-7 | TRBV4-3 | CASSQEGAGGYEQYF
TRBJ2-1 | TRBV29-1 | CSVNDGSAEQFF
TRBJ1-4 | TRBV30 | CAWSKGGNEKLFF
TRBJ2-3 | TRBV19 | CASSRNTDTQYF
TRBJ1-5 | TRBV6-2/TRBV6-3 | CASMRGQGVNGNQPQHF
TRBJ2-3 | TRBV12-3/TRBV12-4 | CASSLLETDTQYF
TRBJ2-2 | TRBV5-4 | CASSLVAGSTGELFF
TRBJ2-1 | TRBV14 | CASSNQGAFGNEQFF
TRBJ2-2 | TRBV20-1 | CSAAGQNFGELFF
TRBJ2-2 | TRBV5-1 | CASLRAVNTGELFF
TRBJ2-7 | TRBV7-2 | CASSFGSVVEQYF
TRBJ1-2 | TRBV5-1 | CASSPGQGLGYTF
TRBJ2-1 | TRBV18 | CASSPRRTDEQFF